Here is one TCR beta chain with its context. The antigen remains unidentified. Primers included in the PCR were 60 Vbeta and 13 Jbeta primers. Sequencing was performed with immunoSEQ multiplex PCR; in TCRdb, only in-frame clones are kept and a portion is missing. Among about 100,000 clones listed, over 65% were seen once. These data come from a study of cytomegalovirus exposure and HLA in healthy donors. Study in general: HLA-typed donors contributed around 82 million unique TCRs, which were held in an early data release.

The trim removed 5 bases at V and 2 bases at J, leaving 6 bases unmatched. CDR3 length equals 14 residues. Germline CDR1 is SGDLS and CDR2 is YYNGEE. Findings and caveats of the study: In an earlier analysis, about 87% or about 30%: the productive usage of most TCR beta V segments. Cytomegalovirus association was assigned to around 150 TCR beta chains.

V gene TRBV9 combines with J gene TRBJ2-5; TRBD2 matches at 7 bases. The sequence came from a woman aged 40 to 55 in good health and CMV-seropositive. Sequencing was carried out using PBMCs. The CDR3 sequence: CASRAPGGQETQYF. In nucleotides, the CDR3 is TGTGCCAGCAGGGCGCCGGGAGGACAAGAGACCCAGTACTTC.